The source of this T cell receptor (beta chain) is a study of radiation and T cells in renal cell carcinoma (dated by TCRdb to about 2020). About the investigation overall: In total, some 50 samples underwent TCR beta sequencing: 25 or so tumors plus 27 peripheral blood samples. A total of approximately 3,800,000 unique CDR3 nucleotide sequences, encoding more than 2 million unique CDR3 amino acid sequences, were found across all 50 or so samples. The last blood draw occurred 4 weeks after radiation, at the same time as nephrectomy.

The CDR3 measures 17 amino acids from cysteine to phenylalanine. The retained sequence is limited to the CDR3, 51 bases, with the frame set at the first base. CDR1 and CDR2 (SGHNT, YYREEE) derive from the germline V gene (reference sequence). V is pruned by 0 bases and J by 6 bases, leaving 10 bases of the junction without a gene match. Results and caveats for the whole study, not just this receptor: Because the trial had a single-armed design, the trial could not examine how radiation dose or scheduling affected the TCR repertoire. Because pretreatment tumor biopsies were not available, the baseline intratumoral presence of clonotypes could not be determined. Tracking of blood repertoire dynamics stopped at roughly four weeks after treatment, with no follow-up past that point. In blood, the top tumor clonotypes increased from baseline to 2 weeks after radiation and then shrank by 4 weeks, which suggests a temporary expansion of tumor-resident clones.

The intended sense of this specimen's time point label: blood 4 weeks post-SBRT, at nephrectomy. This sample's treatment or condition label indicates: 15 Gy SBRT to primary tumor, nephrectomy 4 weeks later. The samples were drawn from a clinical trial, where primary renal cell carcinomas were treated with 15 Gy of stereotactic body radiation therapy and then removed by nephrectomy 4 weeks afterward. To follow tumor-enriched clonotypes, serial peripheral blood was collected from radiation-treated patients at baseline and at 2 weeks and 4 weeks after SBRT. Every patient had renal cell carcinoma of clear cell pathology. The QIAamp DNA Blood Mini Kit (Qiagen) was used to prepare genomic DNA for TCR sequencing. The analyses included only samples that passed all quality control checks. Following the manufacturer's recommendations, the immunoSEQ kit was used to generate TCR beta libraries from genomic DNA. Library preparation used a first multiplex PCR with proprietary primers, then a second PCR adding unique barcodes, with bead cleanups after each round. A kit-provided positive control reaction and a negative control reaction were included in every sample batch. The final libraries underwent checking on an Agilent 4200 TapeStation D1000 ScreenTape, volumetric pooling, and quantification by qPCR. Sequencing ran on an Illumina NextSeq500 with a MidOutput 150-cycle cartridge, using 156 Read1 and 15 Index1 cycles with kit custom primers. The pooled library was loaded at 0.75 to 1 pM, with an approximately 21% PhiX control spiked in. Per the original workflow: Vendor-processed data were analyzed in R, and a clonotype was defined as all T cells sharing the same CDR3 nucleotide sequence. For clone abundance analyses, frequencies were normalized to the 10,000 most abundant clones in each sample. Public T cell clones, averaging fewer than five per sample, were removed before analysis. Tumor-enriched clonotypes and baseline blood-enriched clonotypes were defined as those with an abundance difference of at least 32-fold between compartments. Clonotypes expanded or contracted between blood time points were identified with a beta-binomial differential abundance model. Tumor-blood repertoire similarity was measured with the Baroni-Urbani and Buser coefficient, and groups were compared using two-tailed Wilcoxon tests in R. This is the immuneACCESS table as TCRdb keeps it, with only in-frame sequences that have V and J called. A part of the clones is gone; compared with another copy, unresolved V genes explain less than half, and the rest is unexplained. V and J calls and clone size are given by that table; D and trimming were obtained from the DNA. The sample profile shows 120,000 to 150,000 clones; 86% of them were found once. Less than 20% of the sample lies in the top ten.

With regard to this clone: The antigen this receptor binds is unknown. Per-nucleotide qualities are absent, and no much larger clonotype sits a single base away.

This receptor was taken from a woman in her forties or fifties with renal cell carcinoma. The V gene is TRBV5-4 and the J gene is TRBJ2-3; TRBD2 agrees with 10 junctional bases. The source material was blood, sampled from a patient whose treatment included radiotherapy and nephrectomy. The CDR3 region reads CASSLGASGSGQDTQYF. The nucleotide sequence is given as TGTGCCAGCAGCTTGGGGGCTAGCGGGAGCGGACAGGATACGCAGTATTTT.